The 32 T cell receptor beta chains below were found in one sample sequenced in a study of blood T cells in healthy people across ages. The second PCR ran about 6 to 12 cycles with a sample-barcoded 5' primer and J-beta primers. TCRdb re-analysed the 5' RACE reads in MiXCR, keeping a single row per CDR3 protein. The data contain more than 800,000 distinct CDR3 sequences, 25% to 35% of them singletons. Sequencing was carried out using blood. All receptors come from a woman aged 80 or over in good health.

This clonotype came up a few times. The J gene is TRBJ2-1, the V gene TRBV7-9; TRBD2 aligns across 11 bases. The germline CDR1 and CDR2 sequences are SEHNR and FQNEAQ (reference sequence). Trimming removed 2 bases from V and 8 bases from J; junction bases left unmatched: 11. This CDR3 spans 17 amino acids. CDR3 in amino acids: CASSLYRVAGGLDEQFF. The CDR3 coding sequence is TGTGCCAGCAGCTTATACCGTGTAGCGGGGGGGCTAGATGAGCAGTTCTTC.

This clonotype was counted ten times or more. The chain joins TRBV27 to TRBJ2-5; D remains unclear. Looked up from germline, CDR1 is MNHEY and CDR2 is SMNVEV (reference sequence). This CDR3 region has 13 residues. V shed 6 bases and J shed 2 bases, with 10 bases lying between them. CDR3 amino acids: CASRLYLQETQYF. In DNA form, the CDR3 reads TGTGCCAGCAGATTGTACTTACAAGAGACCCAGTACTTC.

This clonotype was counted a single time. Likely a read error: the CDR3 ends without its conserved phenylalanine or tryptophan. The rearrangement links TRBV7-2 to TRBJ2-3; no clear D gene. The CDR3 consists of 13 residues. V shed 5 bases and J shed 0 bases, with 6 bases lying between them. Germline loops: CDR1 SGHTA, CDR2 FQGNSA. CDR3 nucleotide sequence: TGTGCCAGCAGCGAAAGAAGCACAGATACGCAGTATTTG. Residues: CASSERSTDTQYL.

As for this clonotype: At one end the junction does not follow the germline gene, possibly because of a read error. The V and J genes are TRBV27 and TRBJ1-5, with a tentative D call TRBD1 (6 bases). The CDR3 runs to 16 residues. CDR1 is MNHEY and CDR2 is SMNVEV in the germline V gene (reference sequence). The CDR3 DNA sequence: TGTGCCGGCAGCCTAACCACAGGGATGGGCAATCAGCCCCAGCATTTT. Protein: CAGSLTTGMGNQPQHF.

This clonotype is a singleton in its sample. The rearrangement links TRBV7-2 to TRBJ2-1; possibly TRBD1 for D (6 bases). The CDR3 has 13 amino acids. The germline V gene encodes CDR1 SGHTA and CDR2 FQGNSA. Trimming took 4 bases from V and 6 from J, leaving 10 bases between them. The CDR3 loop is CASSWGRSNEQFF. The DNA for the CDR3 is TGTGCCAGCAGCTGGGGGCGGTCCAATGAGCAGTTCTTC.

The CDR3, as DNA: TGTGCCAGCAGTGTGACAGGGACTGAAGCTTTCTTT. Protein: CASSVTGTEAFF. The chain uses TRBV12-3 or TRBV12-4 and TRBJ1-1; 7 bases are shared with TRBD1. V was clipped by 5 bases and J by 5 bases; unmatched bases: 2. The CDR3 spans 12 residues.

This clonotype was detected a few times. The chain's CDR3 is CASSPGQGKVGANVLTF. DNA of the CDR3: TGCGCCAGCAGCCCCGGACAGGGAAAGGTTGGGGCCAACGTCCTGACTTTC. This chain links TRBV4-3 with TRBJ2-6, with TRBD1 matching 8 bases. Germline V lookup: CDR1 LGHNA, CDR2 YSLEER. The V gene end was trimmed by 4 bases and the J gene end by 3 bases; junction bases not matched to a gene: 8. The CDR3 totals 17 residues.

The chain employs TRBV5-1 and TRBJ1-1; no clear D gene. CDR3 size: 15 residues. Germline CDR1 SGHRS, CDR2 YFSETQ. Deletions cut 0 bases from V and 2 bases from J, with 11 bases between. The CDR3 region is CASSLERIPNTEAFF. CDR3 DNA sequence: TGCGCCAGCAGCTTGGAAAGGATACCAAACACTGAAGCTTTCTTT.

Written as DNA, the CDR3 is TGTGCCAGCAGCTCCAACAGGGTTAGTGAGCAGTTCTTC. Its protein product is CASSSNRVSEQFF. The chain combines TRBV7-8 with TRBJ2-1; maybe TRBD1 (6 bases). The CDR3 has 13 amino acids. Trimming stripped 4 bases from V and 9 bases from J, with 13 bases between. Germline V lookup: CDR1 SGHVS, CDR2 FQNEAQ.

The rearrangement joins TRBV7-3 to TRBJ2-1; 14 nucleotides line up with TRBD2. The CDR3 is 16 residues long. CDR1 SGHTA and CDR2 FQGTGA come from the germline V gene. J lost 6 bases, V lost 5 bases, and 6 bases had no gene match. The CDR3 sequence: CASSVTGTSGSNEQFF. The CDR3 DNA reads TGTGCCAGCAGCGTCACCGGGACTAGCGGGAGCAATGAGCAGTTCTTC.

This clonotype has at least ten counts. The V gene is TRBV4-1, the J gene TRBJ1-2; D might be TRBD1 (5 bases). Trimming cost V 1 base and J 4 bases, with 16 bases left between them. The CDR3 loop spans 16 amino acids. Looked up from germline, CDR1 is MGHRA and CDR2 is YSYEKL. The CDR3 is CASSQVTQGGSYGYTF. CDR3 nucleotides: TGCGCCAGCAGCCAAGTTACGCAGGGAGGATCCTATGGCTACACCTTC.

V gene TRBV6-5 combines with J gene TRBJ1-1, with D hard to call. Trimming cost V 6 bases and J 1 base, with 9 bases left between them. Germline V lookup: CDR1 MNHEY, CDR2 SVGAGI. The CDR3 is 13 amino acids. The CDR3 reads CASRNARNTEAFF. Here the CDR3 DNA reads TGTGCCAGCAGGAACGCTAGGAACACTGAAGCTTTCTTT.

This clonotype was recorded many times. This chain connects TRBV18 to TRBJ2-5; D gene unclear. Germline V lookup: CDR1 KGHSH, CDR2 LQKENI. The CDR3 contains 15 residues. The V end lost 3 bases, the J end lost 3 bases, and 14 bases lay between the germline ends. CDR3 loop: CASSPTAVSKETQYF. CDR3 in DNA: TGTGCCAGCTCACCTACTGCGGTTAGCAAAGAGACCCAGTACTTC.

This clonotype appeared many times. The rearrangement joins TRBV12-3 or TRBV12-4 to TRBJ1-4; 10 nucleotides match TRBD1. The CDR3 loop spans 16 amino acids. V lost 6 bases, J lost 3 bases, and 7 bases stayed unmatched. This CDR3 reads CASRLGTGAPNEKLFF. The CDR3, as DNA: TGTGCCAGCAGGCTCGGGACAGGGGCTCCTAATGAAAAACTGTTTTTT.

This clonotype was seen ten or more times. The chain recombines TRBV6-6 with TRBJ1-5, with 10 nucleotides matching TRBD1. CDR1 is MNHNY, CDR2 SVGAGI, per germline (reference sequence). Losses at the gene ends were 6 bases for V and 2 bases for J; bases not matched to a gene: 13. The CDR3 runs to 18 residues. The CDR3 DNA is TGTGCCAGCAGACCGGGACAGGGGTTAGTAAGAGGCAATCAGCCCCAGCATTTT. Its protein is CASRPGQGLVRGNQPQHF.

This clonotype was detected ten times or more. The rearrangement links TRBV7-2 to TRBJ2-4; 11 nucleotides agree with TRBD2. The CDR3 covers 16 residues. Trimming removed 5 bases from V and 1 base from J; junction bases left unmatched: 4. Germline CDR1 reads SGHTA; CDR2 reads FQGNSA. The CDR3 DNA is TGTGCCAGCAGCCGTCTAGCGGGGGGTGCCAAAAACATTCAGTACTTC. Its translation: CASSRLAGGAKNIQYF.

As regards this clonotype: This clone may be a read error of a much larger clone one base away. The chain uses TRBV2 and TRBJ2-5, with a weak D call TRBD2 (5 bases). There are 14 residues in the CDR3. CDR1 and CDR2 from the germline V gene are SNHLY and FYNNEI. Trimming removed 7 bases at V and 4 bases at J, with 16 bases between. The CDR3 DNA follows: TGTGCCAGCACTGTGGACTCAGGTAGAGAGACCCAGTACTTC. Its translation: CASTVDSGRETQYF.

This clonotype has ten or more counts. The chain combines TRBV4-3 with TRBJ1-2; possible D gene TRBD1, 5 bases. Trimming left V 0 bases short and J 6 bases short, with 11 bases between. Germline CDR1 and CDR2: LGHNA and YSLEER. The CDR3 loop spans 14 amino acids. This CDR3 reads CASSQDRSGNGYTF. CDR3 in DNA: TGCGCCAGCAGCCAAGATCGGTCAGGGAATGGCTACACCTTC.

This chain connects TRBV6-2 or TRBV6-3 to TRBJ1-5, with TRBD1 as a possible D gene (6 bases). V was cut by 2 bases and J by 1 base, with 12 bases left in between. This CDR3 contains 16 residues. Germline values: CDR1 MNHEY, CDR2 SVGEGT. CDR3 in DNA: TGTGCCAGCAGTTACCCAACAGGGAACAGCAATCAGCCCCAGCATTTT. This sequence encodes CASSYPTGNSNQPQHF.

There are many counts of this clonotype. The J gene is TRBJ1-2, the V gene TRBV5-5, with 7 bases lining up with TRBD1. The CDR3 has 15 residues. Germline-derived CDR1 and CDR2 are SGHKS and YYEKEE (reference sequence). Trimming at V came to 6 bases and at J to 0 bases, leaving 8 bases not matched to a gene. The CDR3 reads CASKWDSASNYGYTF. In DNA form, the CDR3 reads TGTGCCAGCAAATGGGACAGCGCTTCTAACTATGGCTACACCTTC.

This clonotype was recorded a few times. V gene TRBV5-1 combines with J gene TRBJ1-4; D might be TRBD1 (6 bases). CDR1 is SGHRS, CDR2 YFSETQ, per germline. Trimming removed 0 bases from V and 5 bases from J, with 14 bases in between. The CDR3 loop spans 16 amino acids. The CDR3 DNA is TGCGCCAGCAGCTTGGACGTACAGGGAATAAATGAAAAACTGTTTTTT. The encoded protein is CASSLDVQGINEKLFF.

This clonotype is a singleton in its sample. Germline is not matched at one junction end, which may reflect a read error. The genes are TRBV12-3 or TRBV12-4 and TRBJ2-2; D is undetermined. There are 15 residues in the CDR3. The CDR3 spells CTSSSANTNTGELFF. In DNA form, the CDR3 reads TGTACCAGCAGTTCAGCAAACACAAACACCGGGGAGCTGTTTTTT.

This clonotype was observed a handful of times. The chain couples TRBV18 to TRBJ1-2; D unclear. The CDR3 is 14 amino acids. The germline gives CDR1 KGHSH, CDR2 LQKENI. V lost 3 bases to trimming and J lost 1 base, with 9 bases between them. The CDR3 DNA sequence: TGTGCCAGCTCACCGAACCAAAATAACTATGGCTACACCTTC. Amino acid sequence: CASSPNQNNYGYTF.

A word on this clonotype: A much larger clone sits a single nucleotide away, making a read error possible. The chain has TRBV6-2 or TRBV6-3 and TRBJ2-1, with D possibly being TRBD1 (5 bases). Germline CDR1 MNHEY, CDR2 SVGEGT. The V end lost 5 bases, the J end lost 10 bases, and 21 bases lay between the germline ends. The CDR3 has 15 residues. The CDR3 here is CASSPTGFRGKEQFF. The CDR3 coding sequence is TGTGCCAGCAGTCCAACCGGGTTTAGGGGTAAGGAGCAGTTCTTC.

This clonotype was detected ten times or more. V is TRBV20-1 and J is TRBJ2-3, with TRBD2 as a possible D gene (5 bases). CDR1 DFQATT and CDR2 SNEGSKA come from the germline V gene (reference sequence). The CDR3 runs to 17 residues. V was shortened by 1 base and J by 0 bases, with 17 bases between the two germline ends. The CDR3 DNA reads as TGCAGTGCTAGAGTTTTTGAGGGCCCCCCAAGCACAGATACGCAGTATTTT. Amino acids: CSARVFEGPPSTDTQYF.

Ten or more counts support this clonotype. The rearrangement links TRBV5-1 to TRBJ2-5, with D possibly TRBD1 on 6 matching bases. Trimming took off 4 bases at V and 3 bases at J, with 16 bases between the two ends. CDR1 is SGHRS, CDR2 YFSETQ, per germline. The CDR3 is 15 amino acids. The chain's CDR3 is CASSLTSYREETQYF. DNA of the CDR3: TGCGCCAGCAGCCTGACCTCCTACAGGGAAGAGACCCAGTACTTC.

This clonotype has at least ten counts. The CDR3 bases are TGTGCCAGCAGCAAAGTAGCAGGGAAAGGGTCCTACGAGCAGTACTTC. Translated: CASSKVAGKGSYEQYF. This chain connects TRBV21-1 to TRBJ2-7; TRBD1, as called in the table, went unchecked against the DNA. TRBV21-1 is tagged as a pseudogene. The CDR3 extends over 16 amino acids.

This chain joins TRBV6-6 and TRBJ1-5, with D possibly being TRBD1 (5 bases). The CDR3 runs to 14 residues. Germline values: CDR1 MNHNY, CDR2 SVGAGI (reference sequence). Trimming shortened V by 0 bases and J by 7 bases, and 10 bases separated the two germline ends. DNA for the CDR3: TGTGCCAGCAGTTACTCAGGGGATGTACAGCCCCAGCATTTT. This translates into CASSYSGDVQPQHF.

This clonotype has ten or more counts. This chain joins TRBV29-1 and TRBJ2-1, with D hard to call. The CDR3 has 15 residues. Trimming took 7 bases from V and 3 from J, leaving 19 bases between them. Germline loops: CDR1 SQVTM, CDR2 ANQGSEA. CDR3 sequence: CSARASSPLYNEQFF. As DNA, the CDR3 is TGCAGCGCCCGGGCCTCGAGCCCCCTCTACAATGAGCAGTTCTTC.

The chain combines TRBV19 with TRBJ2-1, with 8 bases that match TRBD2. This CDR3 contains 20 residues. With V trimmed by 4 bases and J by 3 bases, 20 bases remained unmatched. Per the germline V gene, CDR1 is LNHDA and CDR2 is SQIVND (reference sequence). The chain's CDR3 is CASSTRSGLGGQGYYNEQFF. DNA for the CDR3: TGTGCCAGTAGTACCCGATCGGGACTAGGCGGTCAAGGGTACTACAATGAGCAGTTCTTC.

This clonotype was observed a handful of times. This CDR3 reads CSARGSDRDNSPLHF. The CDR3 DNA follows: TGCAGTGCTAGGGGCTCGGACAGGGATAATTCACCCCTCCACTTT. This chain links TRBV20-1 with TRBJ1-6, with TRBD1 matching over 8 bases. CDR1 is DFQATT, CDR2 SNEGSKA, per germline (reference sequence). The V and J ends lost 3 bases and 5 bases, in that order; junction bases with no gene match: 6. The length of the CDR3 is 15 residues.

This clonotype was found many times. The V call is TRBV11-2, the J call TRBJ2-1; D gene unclear. CDR1 and CDR2 from the germline V gene are SGHAT and FQNNGV. CDR3 length: 14 residues. Trimming stripped 1 base from V and 6 bases from J, with 10 bases between. The CDR3 sequence is CASSLVLGINEQFF. For the CDR3, the DNA is TGTGCCAGCAGCTTAGTTTTGGGGATCAATGAGCAGTTCTTC. The variable domain in full, with the rest retrieved from reference TRBV11-2 and TRBJ2-1, is EAGVAQSPRYKIIEKRQSVAFWCNPISGHATLYWYQQILGQGPKLLIQFQNNGVVDDSQLPKDRFSAERLKGVDSTLKIQPAKLEDSAVYLCASSLVLGINEQFFGPGTRLTVL.